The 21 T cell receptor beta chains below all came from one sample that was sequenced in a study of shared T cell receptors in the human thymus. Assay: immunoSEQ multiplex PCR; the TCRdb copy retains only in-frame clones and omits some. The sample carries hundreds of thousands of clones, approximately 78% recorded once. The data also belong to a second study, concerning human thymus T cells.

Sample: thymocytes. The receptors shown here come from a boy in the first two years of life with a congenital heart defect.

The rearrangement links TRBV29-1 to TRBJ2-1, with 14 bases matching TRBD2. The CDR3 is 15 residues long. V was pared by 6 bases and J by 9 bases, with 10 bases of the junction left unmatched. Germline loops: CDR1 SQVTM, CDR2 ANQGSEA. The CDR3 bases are TGCAGCGTGGGGGGACTAGCGGGGGCCTGGGGTGAGCAGTTCTTC. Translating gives CSVGGLAGAWGEQFF.

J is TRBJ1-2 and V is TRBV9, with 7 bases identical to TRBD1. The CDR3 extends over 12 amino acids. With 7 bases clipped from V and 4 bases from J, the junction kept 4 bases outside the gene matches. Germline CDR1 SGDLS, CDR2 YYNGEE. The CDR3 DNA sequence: TGTGCCAGCGAGGGACAGACCTATGGCTACACCTTC. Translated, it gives CASEGQTYGYTF.

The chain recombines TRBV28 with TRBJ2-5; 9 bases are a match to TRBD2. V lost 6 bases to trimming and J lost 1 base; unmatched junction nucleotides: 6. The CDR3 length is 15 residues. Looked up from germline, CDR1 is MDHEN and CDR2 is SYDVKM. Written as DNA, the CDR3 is TGTGCCAGCAGCGATAGCGGGAGTATCCAAGAGACCCAGTACTTC. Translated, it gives CASSDSGSIQETQYF.

Here the CDR3 reads CASSYHGGQSYGYTF. DNA for the CDR3: TGTGCCAGCAGCTACCACGGGGGGCAGAGCTATGGCTACACCTTC. This rearrangement joins TRBV6-5 to TRBJ1-2; weak D call: TRBD1 (6 bases). The V end lost 6 bases, the J end lost 4 bases, and 18 bases lay between the germline ends. The CDR3 has 15 residues. CDR1 MNHEY and CDR2 SVGAGI come from the germline V gene.

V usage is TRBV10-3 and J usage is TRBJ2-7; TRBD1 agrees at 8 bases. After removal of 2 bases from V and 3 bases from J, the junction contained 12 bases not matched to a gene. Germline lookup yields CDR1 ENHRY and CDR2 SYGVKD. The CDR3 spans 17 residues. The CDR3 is CAISEPPGQVDNYEQYF. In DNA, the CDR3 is TGTGCCATCAGTGAGCCACCGGGACAGGTAGATAACTACGAGCAGTACTTC.

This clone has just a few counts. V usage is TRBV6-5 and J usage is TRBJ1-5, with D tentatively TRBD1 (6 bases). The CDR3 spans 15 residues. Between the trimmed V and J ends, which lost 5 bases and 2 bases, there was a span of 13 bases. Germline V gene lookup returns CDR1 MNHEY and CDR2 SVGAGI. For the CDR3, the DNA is TGTGCCAGCAGTCTACTCCACAGGGGCAATCAGCCCCAGCATTTT. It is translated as CASSLLHRGNQPQHF.

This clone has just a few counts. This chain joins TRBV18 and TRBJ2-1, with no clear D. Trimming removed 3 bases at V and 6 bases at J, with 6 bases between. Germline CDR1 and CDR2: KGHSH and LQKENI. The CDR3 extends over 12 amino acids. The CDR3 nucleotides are TGTGCCAGCTCACCCTCGGGCAATGAGCAGTTCTTC. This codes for CASSPSGNEQFF.

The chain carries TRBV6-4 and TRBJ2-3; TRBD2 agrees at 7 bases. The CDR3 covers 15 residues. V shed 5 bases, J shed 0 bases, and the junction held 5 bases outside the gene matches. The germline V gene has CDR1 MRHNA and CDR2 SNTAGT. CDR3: CASSPTSSSTDTQYF. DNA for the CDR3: TGTGCCAGCAGTCCGACTAGCAGTAGCACAGATACGCAGTATTTT.

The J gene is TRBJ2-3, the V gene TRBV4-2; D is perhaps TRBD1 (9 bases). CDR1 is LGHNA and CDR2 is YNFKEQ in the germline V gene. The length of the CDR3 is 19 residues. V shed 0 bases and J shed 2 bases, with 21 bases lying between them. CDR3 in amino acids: CASSQDGGVGQGYTDTQYF. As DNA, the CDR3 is TGTGCCAGCAGCCAAGACGGGGGGGTGGGACAGGGTTACACAGATACGCAGTATTTT.

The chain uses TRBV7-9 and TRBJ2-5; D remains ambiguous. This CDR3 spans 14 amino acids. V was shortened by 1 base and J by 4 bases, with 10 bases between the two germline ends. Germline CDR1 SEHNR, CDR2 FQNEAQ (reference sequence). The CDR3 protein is CASSLGTVRETQYF. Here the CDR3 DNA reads TGTGCCAGCAGCTTAGGTACAGTACGAGAGACCCAGTACTTC.

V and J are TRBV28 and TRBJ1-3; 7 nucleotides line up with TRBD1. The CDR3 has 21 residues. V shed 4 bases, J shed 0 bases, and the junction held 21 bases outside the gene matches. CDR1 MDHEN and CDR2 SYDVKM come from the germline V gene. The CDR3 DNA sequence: TGTGCCAGCAGTTACGGGCCATCGGGACAGACCCTTTTCTCCTCTGGAAACACCATATATTTT. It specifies CASSYGPSGQTLFSSGNTIYF.

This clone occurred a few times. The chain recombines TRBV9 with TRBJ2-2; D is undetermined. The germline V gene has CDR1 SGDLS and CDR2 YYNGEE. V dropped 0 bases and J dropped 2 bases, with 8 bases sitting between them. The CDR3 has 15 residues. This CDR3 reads CASSVERSNTGELFF. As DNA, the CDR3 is TGTGCCAGCAGCGTAGAGAGGTCCAACACCGGGGAGCTGTTTTTT.

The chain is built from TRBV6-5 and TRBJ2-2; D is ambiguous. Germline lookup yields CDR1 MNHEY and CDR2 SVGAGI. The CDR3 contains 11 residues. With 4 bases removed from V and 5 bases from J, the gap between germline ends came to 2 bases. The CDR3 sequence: CASSSTGELFF. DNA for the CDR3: TGTGCCAGCAGTTCAACCGGGGAGCTGTTTTTT.

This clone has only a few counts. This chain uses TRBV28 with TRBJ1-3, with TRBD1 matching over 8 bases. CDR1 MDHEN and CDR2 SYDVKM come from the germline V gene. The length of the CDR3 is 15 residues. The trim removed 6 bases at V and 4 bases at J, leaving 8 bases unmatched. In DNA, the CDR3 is TGTGCCAGCAGGCCGCAGGGGGCGGTGGGAAACACCATATATTTT. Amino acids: CASRPQGAVGNTIYF.

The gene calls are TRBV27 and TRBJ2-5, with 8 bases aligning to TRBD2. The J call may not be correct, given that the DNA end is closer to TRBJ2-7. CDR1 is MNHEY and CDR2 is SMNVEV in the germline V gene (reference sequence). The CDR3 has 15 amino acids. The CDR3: CASSLEASGLYEQYF. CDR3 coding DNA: TGTGCCAGCAGTTTAGAGGCTAGCGGGCTCTACGAGCAGTACTTC.

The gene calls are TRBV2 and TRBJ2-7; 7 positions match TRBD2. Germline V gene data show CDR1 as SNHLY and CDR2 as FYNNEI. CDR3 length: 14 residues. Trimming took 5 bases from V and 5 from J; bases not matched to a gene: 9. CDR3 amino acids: CASSRPGRDHEQYF. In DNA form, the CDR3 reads TGTGCCAGCAGTAGACCGGGGAGGGACCACGAGCAGTACTTC.

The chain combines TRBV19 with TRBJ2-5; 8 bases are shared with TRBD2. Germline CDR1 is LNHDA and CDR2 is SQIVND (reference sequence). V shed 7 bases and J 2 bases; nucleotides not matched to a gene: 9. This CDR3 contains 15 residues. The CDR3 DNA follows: TGTGCCAGTACCCCTTCACGGGAGGGACAAGAGACCCAGTACTTC. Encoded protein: CASTPSREGQETQYF.

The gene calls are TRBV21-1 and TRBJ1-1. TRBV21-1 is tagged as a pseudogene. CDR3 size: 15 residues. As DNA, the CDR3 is TGTGCCAGCAGCAAAGGTGAACATCGAGGAACTGAAGCTTTCTTT. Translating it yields CASSKGEHRGTEAFF.

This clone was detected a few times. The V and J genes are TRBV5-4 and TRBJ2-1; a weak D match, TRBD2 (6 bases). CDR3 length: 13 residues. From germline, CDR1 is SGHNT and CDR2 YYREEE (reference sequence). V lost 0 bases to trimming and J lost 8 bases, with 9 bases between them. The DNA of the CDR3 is TGTGCCAGCAGCTTGGGACTAGTGCATGAGCAGTTCTTC. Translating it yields CASSLGLVHEQFF.

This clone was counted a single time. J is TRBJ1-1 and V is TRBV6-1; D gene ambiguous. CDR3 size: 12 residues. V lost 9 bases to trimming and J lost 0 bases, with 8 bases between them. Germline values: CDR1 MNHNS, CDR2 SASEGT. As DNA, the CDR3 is TGTGCCAGTTCTAATGTGAACACTGAAGCTTTCTTT. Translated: CASSNVNTEAFF.

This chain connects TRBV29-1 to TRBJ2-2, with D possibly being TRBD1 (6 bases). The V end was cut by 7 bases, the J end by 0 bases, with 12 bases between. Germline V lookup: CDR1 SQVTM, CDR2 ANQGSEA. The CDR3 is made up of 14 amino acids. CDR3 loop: CSGAGTPNTGELFF. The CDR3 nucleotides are TGCAGCGGGGCCGGGACACCGAACACCGGGGAGCTGTTTTTT.